Here is one TCR beta chain with its context. Its antigen is still unknown. Just one base apart from a much larger clone, this may be a read error. The entry originates in a study of blood T cells in healthy people across ages. Then a second PCR, running about 6 to 12 cycles, was carried out with a sample-barcoded 5' primer and a J-beta primer mix. In TCRdb, the 5' RACE reads were re-called with MiXCR into one record per CDR3 protein. The sample records roughly 1.5 million distinct CDR3 sequences, approximately 43% being singletons. Isolation of PBMCs gave at least 6 million cells per sample. With each sample, at least 5.5 micrograms of total RNA were extracted. Germline CDR1 SGHTA, CDR2 FQGNSA. This CDR3 is built from 15 residues. Study results and caveats: It was held that diversity estimates obtained from one million T cells represented underestimates. Strongly correlated with naive T cell percentage was TCR beta diversity.

Sequencing input: blood. J is TRBJ2-6 and V is TRBV7-2; 9 bases line up with TRBD1. This receptor was obtained from a woman under 30 in good health. The CDR3 protein is CASSLVRGQGNVMTF. The CDR3 region has the DNA TGTGCCAGCAGCTTAGTAAGGGGACAGGGAAACGTCATGACTTTC.